The sequence of this T cell receptor (beta chain) was determined in a study of radiotherapy plus CTLA-4 blockade in lung cancer. Overall study: Objective responses arose in around a sixth of patients, and over 25% experienced disease control.

As regards this clone: Relative to the germline gene, one junction end is altered; a read error may explain this.

CTLA-4 blockade with ipilimumab, together with focal radiation, was given to patients with chemo-refractory metastatic non-small-cell lung cancer. There are 15 residues in the CDR3. Germline CDR1 SGHTA, CDR2 FQGNSA. Using immunoSEQ multiplex PCR, the repertoire was profiled, and TCRdb retains in-frame clones only, with some absent. Counted here are some 46,000 clones, 82% occurring once; the ten biggest clones make up roughly 3.4%. The sample in question was peripheral blood, obtained from a patient treated with radiotherapy plus ipilimumab. The chain has TRBV7-2 and TRBJ2-1; TRBD2 agrees at 9 bases. The sequence was collected from a human donor with non-small cell lung cancer who had stable disease on radiotherapy plus ipilimumab. CDR3 coding DNA: TGTGCCAGCAGTTTAGCCGGGACTAGCCTTCGTGAGCAGTTCTTC. As protein: CASSLAGTSLREQFF.